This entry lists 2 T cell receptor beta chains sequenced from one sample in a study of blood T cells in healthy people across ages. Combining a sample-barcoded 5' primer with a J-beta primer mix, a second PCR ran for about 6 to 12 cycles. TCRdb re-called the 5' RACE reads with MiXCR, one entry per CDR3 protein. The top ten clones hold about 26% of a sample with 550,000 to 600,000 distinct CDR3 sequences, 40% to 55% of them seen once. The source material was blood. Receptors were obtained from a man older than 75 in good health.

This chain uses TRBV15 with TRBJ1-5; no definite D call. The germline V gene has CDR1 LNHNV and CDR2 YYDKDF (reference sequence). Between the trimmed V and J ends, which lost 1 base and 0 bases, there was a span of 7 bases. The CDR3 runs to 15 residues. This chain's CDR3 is CATSRAAYSNQPQHF. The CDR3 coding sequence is TGTGCCACCAGCAGAGCCGCGTATAGCAATCAGCCCCAGCATTTT.

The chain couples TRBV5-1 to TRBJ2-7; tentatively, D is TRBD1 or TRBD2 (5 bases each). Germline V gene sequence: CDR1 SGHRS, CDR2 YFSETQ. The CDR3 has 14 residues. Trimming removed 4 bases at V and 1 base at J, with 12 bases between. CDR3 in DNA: TGCGCCAGCAGCATAGGGACGGCTTCCTACGAGCAGTACTTC. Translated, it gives CASSIGTASYEQYF.